The 2 T cell receptor beta chains presented below share a single source sample, sequenced in a study of cytomegalovirus exposure and HLA in healthy donors (dated by TCRdb to 2015 to 2018). The library was generated by the immunoSEQ multiplex PCR assay. Held by TCRdb, this immuneACCESS table contains in-frame sequences only and omits some clones. Under half of the omission traces to an unresolved V gene where checked; the cause of the rest is unknown. In all, the sample holds some 200,000 clones, and around 86% of those were seen once. The leading ten clones occupy 6.5% to 7.5% of the sample. The sequenced sample was PBMCs. The receptors shown here come from a man in his thirties or forties in good health and CMV-seropositive.

The table lists this clone with a count of one. This chain joins TRBV1 and TRBJ2-5; whether TRBD2, the table's D call, matches the DNA was not checked. TRBV1 is deemed a pseudogene. This CDR3 spans 14 amino acids. CDR3 coding DNA: TGCACCAGCAGCCAAGAGGGGGGGAGAGAGACCCAGTACTTC. This gives the protein CTSSQEGGRETQYF.

This clone was recorded a few times. The chain is built from TRBV18 and TRBJ2-7; unclear D gene. Germline values: CDR1 KGHSH, CDR2 LQKENI. Deletions cut 2 bases from V and 3 bases from J, with 8 bases between. This CDR3 is built from 13 residues. Here the CDR3 DNA reads TGTGCCAGCTCACCAGCGGCCAACTACGAGCAGTACTTC. This codes for CASSPAANYEQYF.